This TCR beta chain was observed in a study of blood T cell repertoires in COVID-19. At the level of the study: Samples came from the United States, Italy and Spain, spanning acute and convalescent COVID-19. From T cells, B-cell-depleted T cells, or PBMCs came the material, which was cDNA or gDNA.

As originally analysed: Reference gene primer amplification yielded estimated nucleated cell counts. TCRdb keeps only in-frame clones here, not all; method: immunoSEQ multiplex PCR. Clone size and V and J calls were adopted from that table, with D and trimming inferred from the DNA. Of about 44,000 clones in the sample, roughly 88% were seen once. Germline V gives CDR1 SGHVS, CDR2 FQNEAQ. The V gene lost 4 bases and the J gene lost 2 bases, with 12 bases spanning the gap. The CDR3 is made up of 14 amino acids. Sequencing was done on a sample of peripheral blood. The rearrangement joins TRBV7-8 to TRBJ2-7; possibly TRBD1 for D (6 bases). This clonotype was obtained from a middle-aged woman with acute or convalescent COVID-19. For the CDR3, the DNA is TGTGCCAGCAGCTCTCGGGACAAGACCTACGAGCAGTACTTC. Translation: CASSSRDKTYEQYF.